The clone carrying this T cell receptor beta chain was seen a handful of times. Antigen specificity is unknown. The CDR3 runs to 14 residues. Germline V gene data show CDR1 as SGHTA and CDR2 as FQGTGA. V lost 3 bases and J lost 4, with 9 bases in between. This entry is derived from a study of CD8 T cells in ankylosing spondylitis. Study results and caveats: Previous work reported some of these motif variants in the synovial fluid and blood of reactive arthritis. Among TCR beta sequences, a motif of 7 to 9 highly homologous variants appeared characteristic of ankylosing spondylitis blood.

Using quantitative 5'-RACE with molecular barcodes, the authors made TCR beta libraries. TCRdb called the 5' RACE reads again in MiXCR, with one record for every CDR3 protein. The sample includes approximately 28,000 distinct CDR3 sequences, 7.9% of them seen just once. J is TRBJ2-2 and V is TRBV7-3; no reliable D call. The clonotype was recovered from a male donor with ankylosing spondylitis or in good health (not recorded which). Sample: blood. In nucleotides, the CDR3 is TGTGCCAGCAGCTTGGGCGTTACCACCGGGGAGCTGTTTTTT. Protein sequence: CASSLGVTTGELFF.